The 21 T cell receptor beta chains given below trace back to one sample, sequenced in a study of radiotherapy plus CTLA-4 blockade in lung cancer. TCRdb keeps only in-frame clones here, not all; method: immunoSEQ multiplex PCR. The data contain about 68,000 clones, 79% of them singletons. The specimen was peripheral blood, collected from a patient treated with radiotherapy plus ipilimumab. The receptors originated from a human donor with non-small cell lung cancer who had a complete response to radiotherapy plus ipilimumab.

V is TRBV19 and J is TRBJ2-7, with 7 bases matching TRBD1. V shed 4 bases, J shed 7 bases, and the junction held 7 bases outside the gene matches. This CDR3 has 13 residues. Looked up from germline, CDR1 is LNHDA and CDR2 is SQIVND (reference sequence). CDR3 bases: TGTGCCAGTAGTAGATACAGGGGCGGAGAGCAGTACGTC. Its translation is CASSRYRGGEQYV.

This chain joins TRBV18 and TRBJ1-5; 7 bases fit TRBD1. CDR1 is KGHSH, CDR2 LQKENI, per germline. The CDR3 loop spans 14 amino acids. Unmatched junction bases numbered 7, after V lost 5 bases and J lost 6 bases. The CDR3: CASSSDRTSQPQHF. CDR3 nucleotide sequence: TGTGCCAGCTCATCGGACAGGACCAGTCAGCCCCAGCATTTT.

This chain uses TRBV5-4 with TRBJ2-3; D perhaps matches TRBD2 (6 bases). V lost 0 bases to trimming and J lost 5 bases, with 16 bases between them. Per germline, CDR1 SGHNT and CDR2 YYREEE (reference sequence). The CDR3 loop spans 16 amino acids. The CDR3 DNA sequence: TGTGCCAGCAGCTTGGGCCAGACTAGGGGCCAAGATACGCAGTATTTT. Its translation is CASSLGQTRGQDTQYF.

This chain connects TRBV18 to TRBJ2-5, with D maybe TRBD1 (5 bases). Germline CDR1 reads KGHSH; CDR2 reads LQKENI. This CDR3 comprises 13 residues. Trimming removed 4 bases at V and 1 base at J, with 7 bases between. The DNA for the CDR3 is TGTGCCAGCTCACAGGGGTTCCAAGAGACCCAGTACTTC. This translates into CASSQGFQETQYF.

The V gene is TRBV15, the J gene TRBJ1-1; 7 bases fit TRBD1. Germline CDR1 is LNHNV and CDR2 is YYDKDF (reference sequence). V gave up 5 bases and J gave up 0 bases; unmatched junction bases: 3. This CDR3 has 14 amino acids. CDR3 loop: CATSAQGVNTEAFF. Here the CDR3 DNA reads TGTGCCACCAGCGCCCAGGGGGTGAACACTGAAGCTTTCTTT.

This sequence joins TRBV7-9 and TRBJ2-7, with 8 bases identical to TRBD1. The trim removed 5 bases at V and 3 bases at J, leaving 6 bases unmatched. Germline CDR1 reads SEHNR; CDR2 reads FQNEAQ (reference sequence). This CDR3 is 14 amino acids long. The CDR3 sequence: CASSLGDRGYEQYF. CDR3 nucleotide sequence: TGTGCCAGCAGCCTAGGAGACAGGGGCTACGAGCAGTACTTC. Based on the CDR3 plus reference TRBV7-9 and TRBJ2-7, the full variable domain is DTGVSQNPRHKITKRGQNVTFRCDPISEHNRLYWYRQTLGQGPEFLTYFQNEAQLEKSRLLSDRFSAERPKGSFSTLEIQRTEQGDSAMYLCASSLGDRGYEQYFGPGTRLTVT.

This rearrangement joins TRBV15 to TRBJ1-3; D uncertain. The V gene's germline CDR1 is LNHNV and CDR2 YYDKDF (reference sequence). Trimming removed 0 bases at V and 2 bases at J, with 8 bases between. The CDR3 sequence is 15 residues long. The CDR3 nucleotides are TGTGCCACCAGCAGAGAGAACAGCCCTGGAAACACCATATATTTT. It specifies CATSRENSPGNTIYF.

The gene calls are TRBV7-9 and TRBJ1-2; D remains ambiguous. Germline assignment: CDR1 SEHNR and CDR2 FQNEAQ (reference sequence). This CDR3 region has 13 residues. Trimming left V 1 base short and J 3 bases short, with 6 bases between. The DNA for the CDR3 is TGTGCCAGCAGCTTAGTTCCGGACTATGGCTACACCTTC. It specifies CASSLVPDYGYTF.

This sequence joins TRBV5-5 and TRBJ1-1, with unresolved D. The germline V and J ends were trimmed by 4 bases and 4 bases, with 11 bases remaining between them. The CDR3 has 13 residues. CDR1 is SGHKS and CDR2 is YYEKEE in the germline V gene (reference sequence). DNA for the CDR3: TGTGCCAGCAGCCCTTGGGTGGGCACTGAAGCTTTCTTT. Protein sequence: CASSPWVGTEAFF.

The chain couples TRBV9 to TRBJ1-2; D remains ambiguous. Germline CDR1 SGDLS, CDR2 YYNGEE. Trimming stripped 4 bases from V and 5 bases from J, with 18 bases between. The CDR3 runs 15 residues. As DNA, the CDR3 is TGTGCCAGCAGCACCGATACCCTAAGTAGATATGGCTACACCTTC. Protein product: CASSTDTLSRYGYTF. Using reference TRBV9 and TRBJ1-2 for the parts outside the CDR3, the full variable domain is DSGVTQTPKHLITATGQRVTLRCSPRSGDLSVYWYQQSLDQGLQFLIQYYNGEERAKGNILERFSAQQFPDLHSELNLSSLELGDSALYFCASSTDTLSRYGYTFGSGTRLTVV.

This clone was seen a handful of times. J is TRBJ2-5 and V is TRBV10-3, with D tentatively TRBD2 (5 bases). The CDR3 has 14 amino acids. Germline values: CDR1 ENHRY, CDR2 SYGVKD. V shed 0 bases and J shed 5 bases, with 10 bases lying between them. CDR3 sequence (DNA): TGTGCCATCAGTGAGTCGAGAGGGTGGGAGACCCAGTACTTC. Amino acid sequence: CAISESRGWETQYF.

The chain combines TRBV5-5 with TRBJ2-3, with 12 nucleotides matching TRBD2. Unmatched junction bases numbered 5, after V lost 5 bases and J lost 4 bases. This CDR3 comprises 15 residues. In germline, CDR1 is SGHKS, CDR2 YYEKEE (reference sequence). CDR3 DNA: TGTGCCAGCAGGGTGACTAGCGGGAGATCAGATACGCAGTATTTT. Translated: CASRVTSGRSDTQYF.

J is TRBJ1-1 and V is TRBV6-5; D gene unclear. This CDR3 has 15 residues. Per the germline V gene, CDR1 is MNHEY and CDR2 is SVGAGI. Trimming pared 5 bases from V and 4 bases from J, leaving 17 bases between. Here the CDR3 reads CASSKTGGIATEAFF. The CDR3, as DNA: TGTGCCAGCAGTAAGACTGGTGGGATTGCCACTGAAGCTTTCTTT.

The J gene is TRBJ2-1, the V gene TRBV5-1, with 7 bases aligning to TRBD2. With 0 bases clipped from V and 5 bases from J, the junction kept 5 bases outside the gene matches. Looked up from germline, CDR1 is SGHRS and CDR2 is YFSETQ. The CDR3 covers 15 residues. CDR3: CASSLEAGTHNEQFF. The DNA of the CDR3 is TGCGCCAGCAGCTTGGAAGCGGGAACACACAATGAGCAGTTCTTC.

This chain joins TRBV4-3 and TRBJ1-2; D is ambiguous. Germline V gives CDR1 LGHNA, CDR2 YSLEER. V lost 1 base to trimming and J lost 4 bases, with 13 bases between them. The CDR3 has 15 residues. CDR3 nucleotides: TGCGCCAGCAGCCAAGTATCTGCACCTACCTATGGCTACACCTTC. It yields the protein CASSQVSAPTYGYTF.

The CDR3 DNA is TGTGCCAGCAGTTACGGTGGGGTGAGCACCGGGGAGCTGTTTTTT. It encodes CASSYGGVSTGELFF. The chain employs TRBV6-5 and TRBJ2-2; no clear D gene. Germline V lookup: CDR1 MNHEY, CDR2 SVGAGI. V lost 2 bases to trimming and J lost 4 bases, with 11 bases between them. The CDR3 has 15 amino acids.

This clone showed up just a few times. This chain's CDR3 is CASSGGAAGTEAFF. The DNA of the CDR3 is TGTGCCAGCTCCGGGGGCGCCGCGGGGACTGAAGCTTTCTTT. The rearrangement uses TRBV18 and TRBJ1-1; D is possibly TRBD1 (6 bases). The CDR3 is 14 residues long. CDR1 and CDR2 from the germline V gene are KGHSH and LQKENI. Trimming removed 6 bases at V and 5 bases at J, with 16 bases between.

Only one count was recorded for this clone. The chain is built from TRBV9 and TRBJ2-1; 10 bases match TRBD2. In germline, CDR1 is SGDLS, CDR2 YYNGEE. Trimming removed 3 bases from V and 4 bases from J; junction bases left unmatched: 4. The CDR3 loop spans 15 amino acids. Written as DNA, the CDR3 is TGTGCCAGCAGCGATACTAGCGGGACTTACAATGAGCAGTTCTTC. Translating gives CASSDTSGTYNEQFF.

This sequence joins TRBV19 and TRBJ1-5; 10 bases map to TRBD1. The CDR3 extends over 15 amino acids. Germline values: CDR1 LNHDA, CDR2 SQIVND (reference sequence). Unmatched junction bases numbered 6, after V lost 5 bases and J lost 5 bases. Here the CDR3 DNA reads TGTGCCAGTAGTCGCGGGACAGGGGATGATCAGCCCCAGCATTTT. Residues: CASSRGTGDDQPQHF.

The chain has TRBV9 and TRBJ2-5, with D possibly matching TRBD1 (6 bases). There are 15 residues in the CDR3. Germline V gene sequence: CDR1 SGDLS, CDR2 YYNGEE. Trimming pared 0 bases from V and 4 bases from J, leaving 13 bases between. The CDR3 DNA follows: TGTGCCAGCAGCGTAGCTCCAGGGGACGGAGAGACCCAGTACTTC. The encoded protein is CASSVAPGDGETQYF.

This clone was seen a few times. The V and J genes are TRBV19 and TRBJ1-1, with D maybe TRBD1 (6 bases). The CDR3 is 13 residues long. Germline assignment: CDR1 LNHDA and CDR2 SQIVND (reference sequence). Trimming pared 9 bases from V and 2 bases from J, leaving 13 bases between. CDR3 residues: CASNGQYNTEAFF. DNA of the CDR3: TGTGCCAGCAACGGACAGTATAACACTGAAGCTTTCTTT.